This T cell receptor (beta chain) is from a study of somatic mutations in cytotoxic T cells in rheumatoid arthritis. Positive magnetic bead selection was used to isolate CD4+ and CD8+ cells; purity was checked by flow cytometry. With 0 bases clipped from V and 7 bases from J, the junction kept 1 base outside the gene matches. The CDR3 covers 13 residues. The germline V gene encodes CDR1 MNHEY and CDR2 SMNVEV (reference sequence). Comments on this clone: The antigen is undetermined.

Produced via immunoSEQ multiplex PCR; TCRdb's table is partial and in-frame only. Counted here are approximately 9,600 clones, just under 85% occurring once; the ten biggest clones make up approximately 7.3%. Overall study findings and caveats: Just what the expanded CD8+ clones targeted, in terms of antigens, remained unknown. More than 20% of CD8+ cells belonged to the largest clone in about an eighth of the roughly 65 patients. Unlike healthy controls, rheumatoid arthritis patients had CD8+ clonality that increased with age.

This receptor was obtained from an adult with rheumatoid arthritis. The sequencing sample was made of CD8+ T cells sorted from blood. The chain links TRBV27 to TRBJ1-1, with 8 bases matching TRBD1. DNA for the CDR3: TGTGCCAGCAGTTTATCAGGACAGGGTGAAGCTTTCTTT. This codes for CASSLSGQGEAFF.